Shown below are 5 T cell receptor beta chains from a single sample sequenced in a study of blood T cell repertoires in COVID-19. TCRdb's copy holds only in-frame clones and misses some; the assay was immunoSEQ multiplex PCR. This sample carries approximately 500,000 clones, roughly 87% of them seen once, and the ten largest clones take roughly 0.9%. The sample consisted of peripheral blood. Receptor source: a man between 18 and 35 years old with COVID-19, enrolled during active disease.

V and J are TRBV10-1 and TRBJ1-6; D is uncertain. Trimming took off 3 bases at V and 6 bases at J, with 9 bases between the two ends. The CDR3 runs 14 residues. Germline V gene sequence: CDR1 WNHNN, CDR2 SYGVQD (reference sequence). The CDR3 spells CASSDSGSNSPLHF. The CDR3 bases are TGCGCCAGCAGTGATAGTGGGAGTAATTCACCCCTCCACTTT.

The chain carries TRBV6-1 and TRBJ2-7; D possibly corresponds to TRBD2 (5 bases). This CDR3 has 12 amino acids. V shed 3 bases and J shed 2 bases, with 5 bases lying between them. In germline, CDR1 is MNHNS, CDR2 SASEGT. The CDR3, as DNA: TGTGCCAGCAGTGACGGGGCCTACGAGCAGTACTTC. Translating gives CASSDGAYEQYF.

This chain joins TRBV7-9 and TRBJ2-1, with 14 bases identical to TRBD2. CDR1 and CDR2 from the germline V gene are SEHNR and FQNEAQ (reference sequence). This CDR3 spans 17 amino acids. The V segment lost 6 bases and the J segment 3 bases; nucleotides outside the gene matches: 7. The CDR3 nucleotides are TGTGCCAGCAGAGGAGGACTAGCGGGGGGCCGCTACAATGAGCAGTTCTTC. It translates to CASRGGLAGGRYNEQFF.

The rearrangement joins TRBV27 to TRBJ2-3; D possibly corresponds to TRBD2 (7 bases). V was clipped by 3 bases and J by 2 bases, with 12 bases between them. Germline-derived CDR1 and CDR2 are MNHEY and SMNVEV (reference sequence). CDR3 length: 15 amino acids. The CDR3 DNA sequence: TGTGCCAGCAGTTTTGGGGGGGGGCTCACAGATACGCAGTATTTT. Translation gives CASSFGGGLTDTQYF.

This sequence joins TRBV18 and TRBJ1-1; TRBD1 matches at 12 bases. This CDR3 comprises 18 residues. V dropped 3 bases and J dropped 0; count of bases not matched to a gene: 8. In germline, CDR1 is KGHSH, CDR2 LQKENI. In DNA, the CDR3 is TGTGCCAGCTCACCTCCTGGGACAGGGGGCGCGTTGAACACTGAAGCTTTCTTT. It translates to CASSPPGTGGALNTEAFF.